Below are 8 T cell receptor beta chains sequenced from a single sample in a study of Ad26.COV2.S vaccination and SARS-CoV-2 variants. Indicated treatment: some 20 received Ad26.COV2.S at low or high dose, single or two shots; about 5 received placebo; per-sample allocation not given. Day 63 after the first vaccine or placebo injection was the time point for sampling. Data came from immunoSEQ multiplex PCR; TCRdb stores just in-frame clones and leaves some out. The sample yields about 380,000 clones, around 82% seen once. This specimen was peripheral blood, taken in a trial of Ad26.COV2.S vaccine versus placebo. All receptors derive from a person aged 18-65 years who received the Ad26.COV2.S COVID-19 vaccine or a placebo.

The rearrangement joins TRBV4-2 to TRBJ2-1; 7 bases are a match to TRBD2. V lost 1 base, J lost 5 bases, and 5 bases stayed unmatched. The CDR3 spans 15 residues. Germline-derived CDR1 and CDR2 are LGHNA and YNFKEQ. DNA for the CDR3: TGTGCCAGCAGCCAAGTCGGCGGGAGCAACAATGAGCAGTTCTTC. Its translation is CASSQVGGSNNEQFF.

This clone is a singleton in its sample. This chain joins TRBV19 and TRBJ2-1, with 11 bases matching TRBD2. Germline trimming cut 4 bases from V and 4 bases from J; bases unmatched to any gene: 3. The CDR3 runs to 15 residues. Germline V gene lookup returns CDR1 LNHDA and CDR2 SQIVND (reference sequence). The CDR3 bases are TGTGCCAGTAGTAAAGGGACTAGCGGTTACAATGAGCAGTTCTTC. This gives the protein CASSKGTSGYNEQFF.

V is TRBV5-4 and J is TRBJ1-2; the D gene is possibly TRBD1 (5 bases). The CDR3 runs 14 residues. With 3 bases removed from V and 1 base from J, the gap between germline ends came to 10 bases. Germline-derived CDR1 and CDR2 are SGHNT and YYREEE (reference sequence). The CDR3 coding sequence is TGTGCCAGCAGCTCCCCACAGGTTAACTATGGCTACACCTTC. Protein product: CASSSPQVNYGYTF. The variable domain in full, completed from reference TRBV5-4 and TRBJ1-2, reads ETGVTQSPTHLIKTRGQQVTLRCSSQSGHNTVSWYQQALGQGPQFIFQYYREEENGRGNFPPRFSGLQFPNYSSELNVNALELDDSALYLCASSSPQVNYGYTFGSGTRLTVV.

The V and J genes are TRBV4-1 and TRBJ1-1, with 9 bases matching TRBD1. V dropped 3 bases and J dropped 7; count of bases not matched to a gene: 9. The CDR3 sequence is 15 residues long. The V gene's germline CDR1 is MGHRA and CDR2 YSYEKL. The CDR3, as DNA: TGCGCCAGCAGCCATGCGGACAGGGGAATTGTTGAAGCTTTCTTT. This encodes CASSHADRGIVEAFF.

The chain is built from TRBV4-2 and TRBJ2-7; D remains ambiguous. With 0 bases removed from V and 3 bases from J, the gap between germline ends came to 15 bases. Germline V gene lookup returns CDR1 LGHNA and CDR2 YNFKEQ. This CDR3 has 16 residues. The CDR3 loop is CASSQDPSGSFYEQYF. CDR3 in DNA: TGTGCCAGCAGCCAAGATCCCTCCGGCTCGTTCTACGAGCAGTACTTC.

The CDR3 nucleotides are TGTGCCAGCAGCTTAGCAGGGGTGGAGACCCAGTACTTC. It encodes CASSLAGVETQYF. The chain combines TRBV11-3 with TRBJ2-5, with D possibly matching TRBD1 (6 bases). Trimming removed 1 base at V and 5 bases at J, with 8 bases between. Per germline, CDR1 SGHNT and CDR2 YENEEA. The CDR3 has 13 residues. Using reference TRBV11-3 and TRBJ2-5 for the parts outside the CDR3, the full variable domain is EAGVVQSPRYKIIEKKQPVAFWCNPISGHNTLYWYLQNLGQGPELLIRYENEEAVDDSQLPKDRFSAERLKGVDSTLKIQPAELGDSAVYLCASSLAGVETQYFGPGTRLLVL.

This clone was recorded only once. This rearrangement joins TRBV19 to TRBJ2-1; 12 nucleotides align to TRBD2. From germline, CDR1 is LNHDA and CDR2 SQIVND (reference sequence). CDR3 length equals 15 residues. V shed 5 bases and J 6 bases; nucleotides not matched to a gene: 5. CDR3 bases: TGTGCCAGTAGTCCGACTAGCGGGAGTCCCAATGAGCAGTTCTTC. This encodes CASSPTSGSPNEQFF.

In this sample, this clone turned up a few times. The chain joins TRBV7-9 to TRBJ2-7, with 7 bases identical to TRBD2. J was trimmed by 2 bases and V by 3 bases; bases with no gene match: 10. Germline-derived CDR1 and CDR2 are SEHNR and FQNEAQ (reference sequence). This CDR3 is built from 16 residues. The CDR3 protein is CASSLGPSGVTYEQYF. CDR3 bases: TGTGCCAGCAGCTTGGGTCCTAGCGGAGTCACCTACGAGCAGTACTTC.